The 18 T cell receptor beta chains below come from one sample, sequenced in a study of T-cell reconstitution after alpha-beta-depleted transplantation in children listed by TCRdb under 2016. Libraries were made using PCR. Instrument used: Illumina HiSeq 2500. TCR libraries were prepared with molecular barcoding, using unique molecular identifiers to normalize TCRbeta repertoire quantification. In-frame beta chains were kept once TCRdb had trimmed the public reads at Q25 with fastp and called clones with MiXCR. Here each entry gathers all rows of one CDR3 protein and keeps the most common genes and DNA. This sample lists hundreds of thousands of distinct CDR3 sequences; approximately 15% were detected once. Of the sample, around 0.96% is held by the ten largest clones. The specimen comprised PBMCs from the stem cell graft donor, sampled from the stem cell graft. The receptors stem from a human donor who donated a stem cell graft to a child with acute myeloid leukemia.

The CDR3 DNA reads as TGTGCCAGCAGTGAACAGACCGGGAGCCAGCCCCAGCATTTT. It encodes CASSEQTGSQPQHF. The chain couples TRBV6-1 to TRBJ1-5; D is unclear. Deletions cut 2 bases from V and 7 bases from J, with 12 bases between. The length of the CDR3 is 14 residues. CDR1 is MNHNS and CDR2 is SASEGT in the germline V gene.

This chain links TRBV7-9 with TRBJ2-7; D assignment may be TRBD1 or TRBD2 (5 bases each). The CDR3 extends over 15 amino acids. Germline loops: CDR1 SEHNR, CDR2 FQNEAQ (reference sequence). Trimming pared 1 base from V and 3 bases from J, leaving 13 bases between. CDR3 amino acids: CASSLGDLNHYEQYF. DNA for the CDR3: TGTGCCAGCAGCTTAGGGGACCTAAACCACTACGAGCAGTACTTC.

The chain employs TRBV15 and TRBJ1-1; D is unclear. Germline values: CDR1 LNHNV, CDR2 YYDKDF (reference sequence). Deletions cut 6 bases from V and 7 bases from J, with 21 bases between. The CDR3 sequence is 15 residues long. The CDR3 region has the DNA TGTGCCACCAGTGAGAATATCCAGACCCCAGGTGAAGCTTTCTTT. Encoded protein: CATSENIQTPGEAFF.

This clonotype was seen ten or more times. CDR3 sequence reads: CSVIGTSGAYTGELFF. DNA for the CDR3: TGCAGCGTCATCGGGACTAGCGGGGCGTACACCGGGGAGCTGTTTTTT. The chain uses TRBV29-1 and TRBJ2-2, with 13 bases fitting TRBD2. Germline CDR1 is SQVTM and CDR2 is ANQGSEA. CDR3 length: 16 residues. V was pared by 6 bases and J by 3 bases, with 7 bases of the junction left unmatched.

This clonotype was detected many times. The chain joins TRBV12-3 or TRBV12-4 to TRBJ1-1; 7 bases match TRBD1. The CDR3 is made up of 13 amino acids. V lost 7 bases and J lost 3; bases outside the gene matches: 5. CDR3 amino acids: CASTEDRYTEAFF. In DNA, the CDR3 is TGTGCCAGCACAGAGGACAGGTACACTGAAGCTTTCTTT.

CDR3 amino acids: CASSQGGEVETQYF. The CDR3 DNA sequence: TGTGCCAGCAGTCAGGGGGGCGAGGTAGAGACCCAGTACTTC. V gene TRBV7-8 combines with J gene TRBJ2-5, with D maybe TRBD1 (7 bases). V gave up 6 bases and J gave up 4 bases, with 15 bases separating them. CDR3 length equals 14 residues. Germline loops: CDR1 SGHVS, CDR2 FQNEAQ.

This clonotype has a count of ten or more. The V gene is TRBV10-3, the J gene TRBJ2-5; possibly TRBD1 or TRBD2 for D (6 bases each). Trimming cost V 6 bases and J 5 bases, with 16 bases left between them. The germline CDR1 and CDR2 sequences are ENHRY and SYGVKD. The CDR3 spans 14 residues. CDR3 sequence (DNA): TGTGCCATCAGCTCCCTTAAGGGGGGCGAGACCCAGTACTTC. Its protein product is CAISSLKGGETQYF.

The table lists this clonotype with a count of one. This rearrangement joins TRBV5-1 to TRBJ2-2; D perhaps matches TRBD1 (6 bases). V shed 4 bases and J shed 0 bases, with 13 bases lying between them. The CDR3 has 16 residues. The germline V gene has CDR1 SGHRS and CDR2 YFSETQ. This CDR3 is CASSQGTSANTGELFF. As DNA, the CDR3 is TGCGCCAGCAGCCAGGGGACAAGCGCGAACACCGGGGAGCTGTTTTTT.

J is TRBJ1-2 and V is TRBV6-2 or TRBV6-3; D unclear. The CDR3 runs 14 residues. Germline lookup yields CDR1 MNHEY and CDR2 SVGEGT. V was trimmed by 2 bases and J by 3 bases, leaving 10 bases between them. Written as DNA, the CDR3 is TGTGCCAGCAGTTACGAAGGACCGTACTATGGCTACACCTTC. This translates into CASSYEGPYYGYTF.

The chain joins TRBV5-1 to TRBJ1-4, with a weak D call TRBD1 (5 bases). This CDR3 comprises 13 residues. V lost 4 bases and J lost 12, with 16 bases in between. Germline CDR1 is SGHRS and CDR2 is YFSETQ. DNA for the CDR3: TGCGCCAGCAGCCCTGACTGGGGGAGGGAACTGTTTTTT. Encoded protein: CASSPDWGRELFF.

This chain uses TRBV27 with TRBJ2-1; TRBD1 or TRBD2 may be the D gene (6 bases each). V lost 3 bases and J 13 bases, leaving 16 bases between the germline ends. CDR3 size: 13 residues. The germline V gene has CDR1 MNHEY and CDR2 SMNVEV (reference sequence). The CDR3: CASSLGGGIPQFF. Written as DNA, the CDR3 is TGTGCCAGCAGTTTGGGGGGCGGAATCCCTCAGTTCTTC.

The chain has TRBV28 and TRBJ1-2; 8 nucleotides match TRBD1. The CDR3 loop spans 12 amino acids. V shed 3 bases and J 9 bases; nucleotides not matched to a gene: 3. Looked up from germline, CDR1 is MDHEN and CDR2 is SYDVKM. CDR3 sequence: CASSLRTGRYTF. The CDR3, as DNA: TGTGCCAGCAGTTTGAGGACAGGGCGCTACACCTTC.

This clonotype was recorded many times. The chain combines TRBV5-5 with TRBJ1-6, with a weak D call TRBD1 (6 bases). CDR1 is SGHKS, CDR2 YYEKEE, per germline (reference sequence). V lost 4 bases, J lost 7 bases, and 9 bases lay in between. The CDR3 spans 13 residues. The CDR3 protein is CASSLTGNSPLHF. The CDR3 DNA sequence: TGTGCCAGCAGCCTAACAGGGAATTCACCCCTCCACTTT. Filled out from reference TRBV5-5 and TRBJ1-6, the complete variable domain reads DAGVTQSPTHLIKTRGQQVTLRCSPISGHKSVSWYQQVLGQGPQFIFQYYEKEERGRGNFPDRFSARQFPNYSSELNVNALLLGDSALYLCASSLTGNSPLHFGNGTRLTVT.

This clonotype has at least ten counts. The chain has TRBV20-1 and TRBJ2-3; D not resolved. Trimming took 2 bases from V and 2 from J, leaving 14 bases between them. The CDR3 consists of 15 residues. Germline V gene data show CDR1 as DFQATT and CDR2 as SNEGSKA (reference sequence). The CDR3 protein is CSARLGSRPTDTQYF. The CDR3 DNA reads TGCAGTGCTAGATTGGGTTCCAGACCCACAGATACGCAGTATTTT.

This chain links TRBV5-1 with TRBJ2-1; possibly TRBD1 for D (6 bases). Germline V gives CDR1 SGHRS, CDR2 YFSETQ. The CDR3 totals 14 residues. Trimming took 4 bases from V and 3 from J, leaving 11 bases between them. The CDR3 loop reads CASSLTGYYNEQFF. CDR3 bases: TGCGCCAGCAGCCTCACAGGGTACTACAATGAGCAGTTCTTC.

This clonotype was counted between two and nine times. The CDR3 sequence: CSAYRTSTDTQYF. The CDR3 region has the DNA TGCAGTGCTTACAGAACTAGCACAGATACGCAGTATTTT. The chain recombines TRBV20-1 with TRBJ2-3; D unresolved. V shed 5 bases and J shed 0 bases, with 9 bases lying between them. The CDR3 length is 13 residues. CDR1 is DFQATT and CDR2 is SNEGSKA in the germline V gene (reference sequence).

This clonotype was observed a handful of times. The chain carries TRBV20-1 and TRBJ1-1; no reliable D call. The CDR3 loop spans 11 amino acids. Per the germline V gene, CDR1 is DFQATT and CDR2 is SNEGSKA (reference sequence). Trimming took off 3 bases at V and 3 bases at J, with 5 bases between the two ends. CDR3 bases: TGCAGTGCTAGTTTTGACACTGAAGCTTTCTTT. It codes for CSASFDTEAFF.

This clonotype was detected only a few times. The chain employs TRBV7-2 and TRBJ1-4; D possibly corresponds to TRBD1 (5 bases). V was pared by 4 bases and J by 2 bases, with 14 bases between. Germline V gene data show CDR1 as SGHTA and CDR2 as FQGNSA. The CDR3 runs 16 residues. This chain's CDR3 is CASSSKGVATNEKLFF. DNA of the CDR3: TGTGCCAGCAGCTCAAAAGGGGTGGCGACTAATGAAAAACTGTTTTTT.